This T cell receptor (beta chain) was recovered during a study of blood T cell repertoires in COVID-19 (dated by TCRdb to 2020 to 2022). Regarding the complete study: Collaborator samples came from the United States, Italy and Spain and covered acute and convalescent phases of COVID-19. The prospective study material was composed of cDNA or gDNA derived from T cells, B-cell-depleted T cells, or PBMCs. The repertoires were made available in a free public database intended to serve as a resource for research on the immune response to SARS-CoV-2. A de-identified subject ID, COVID-19 status, age in years and sex were almost always included in the sample metadata. Subjects who had been exposed to COVID-19, were actively infected with it, or had recovered from it provided the deeply sampled blood TCRbeta repertoires that made up the dataset. Where available, HLA class I and class II types were taken from metadata supplied by the sample provider and were not determined by assay-based typing. The samples were drawn from two sources: the first 160 participants of the ongoing ImmuneRACE study, and some 1,300 subjects contributed by 6 global collaborators.

This clone was picked up a small number of times. What this receptor recognizes is not known. Within one base of it there is no much larger clone, and no base qualities were kept. Broad study findings and their caveats: Clinical and demographic metadata were provided uncurated, with the amount varying by source and participant.

The immunoSEQ Assay, a bias-controlled multiplex PCR, was used to amplify TCRbeta CDR3 regions from genomic DNA. The published analysis was carried out like this. The number of nucleated cells in each sample was estimated by amplification of reference gene primers within the assay. To quantify the absolute abundance of each unique TCRbeta CDR3 rearrangement, sequence reads were collapsed and filtered. For each sample, productive Simpson clonality was calculated as the square root of Simpson's diversity index over productive rearrangements. TCRdb's version of the immuneACCESS table is confined to in-frame rearrangements and falls short of the full clone set. An unresolved V gene accounts for under half of the shortfall where checked; the remainder is of unknown origin. That table is the source of V, J and clone size, and D and trimming were worked out from the DNA. This sample holds around 140,000 clones; around 81% were observed only once. The ten top clones hold around 8.4% of the sample.

The collaborating institutions used their own protocols to collect whole blood in K2EDTA tubes. For TCRbeta analysis, collaborators shipped samples as frozen whole blood, isolated PBMCs, or DNA extracted from either of those sample types. The germline V end is reduced by 6 bases and the J end by 3 bases; junction bases left unmatched: 6. The CDR3 contains 14 residues, cysteine and phenylalanine counted. Only CDR3 DNA is held: 42 bases, read in frame from base 1. According to the germline V gene, CDR1 reads SGHTA and CDR2 reads FQGNSA. The source of this sequence is a human donor in a cohort sampled during active COVID-19. Recombination connected TRBV7-2 to TRBJ2-7; 9 junctional bases match TRBD1. Sequencing was carried out using peripheral blood. The nucleotide sequence reads as follows: TGTGCCAGCAGTTGGCGGGACAGGGTCTACGAGCAGTACTTC. Translation gives CASSWRDRVYEQYF. The full variable domain, completed from the reference TRBV7-2 and TRBJ2-7 proteins outside the CDR3, reads GAGVSQSPSNKVTEKGKDVELRCDPISGHTALYWYRQSLGQGLEFLIYFQGNSAPDKSGLPSDRFSAERTGGSVSTLTIQRTQQEDSAVYLCASSWRDRVYEQYFGPGTRLTVT.